Listed below are T cell receptor beta chains from one sample, sequenced in a study of blood T cell repertoires in COVID-19. The assay was immunoSEQ multiplex PCR, and TCRdb's table has in-frame clones only and misses some. The table includes under 200,000 clones, approximately 90% detected once. The specimen sequenced was peripheral blood. The receptors stem from a man aged 55 to 70 with active or convalescent COVID-19. CDR3s include the opening cysteine and the closing phenylalanine or tryptophan. A D gene is named only where the DNA matches it firmly. Clone size, where shown, is once, few, many, or a class for clones that have expanded.

size: .; D: .; V: TRBV14; J: TRBJ2-6; DNA: TGTGCCAGCAGCCAATCCGCGGGCGGAGGGGCCAACGTCCTGACTTTC; CDR3: CASSQSAGGGANVLTF
size: .; D: TRBD2; V: TRBV30; J: TRBJ2-1; DNA: TGTGCCTGGCGGACTAGCGGGGAGGATGAGCAGTTCTTC; CDR3: CAWRTSGEDEQFF
size: .; D: .; V: TRBV24-1; J: TRBJ2-5; DNA: TGTGCCACCAGTGATCCGGTCCATGGAGAGACCCAGTACTTC; CDR3: CATSDPVHGETQYF
size: once; D: TRBD1; V: TRBV5-1; J: TRBJ1-1; DNA: TGCGCCAGCAGCTTGGGCCCTACAGGGGGCGGAGAAGCTTTCTTT; CDR3: CASSLGPTGGGEAFF
size: once; D: TRBD1; V: TRBV5-5; J: TRBJ2-3; DNA: TGTGCCAGCAGCTCCCGGGACAGGGTGATTCGGACAGATACGCAGTATTTT; CDR3: CASSSRDRVIRTDTQYF
size: .; D: TRBD1; V: TRBV6-5; J: TRBJ2-7; DNA: TGTGCCAGCAGTATAATGGGACAGGGAACGTACGAGCAGTACTTC; CDR3: CASSIMGQGTYEQYF
size: .; D: .; V: TRBV7-3; J: TRBJ2-3; DNA: TGTGCCAGCAGCTTAACTACAAGCACAGATACGCAGTATTTT; CDR3: CASSLTTSTDTQYF
size: .; D: TRBD1; V: TRBV11-2; J: TRBJ1-3; DNA: TGTGCCAGCAGCCAAAGGACAGGGCGCTTCTCTGGAAACACCATATATTTT; CDR3: CASSQRTGRFSGNTIYF
size: .; D: .; V: TRBV14; J: TRBJ1-5; DNA: TGTGCCAGCAGCCCGGGTTGGCCCCAGCATTTT; CDR3: CASSPGWPQHF
size: .; D: TRBD1; V: TRBV6-6; J: TRBJ1-5; DNA: TGTGCCAGCAGTCTCCCACAAACGGGACAGGGTTATCAGCCCCAGCATTTT; CDR3: CASSLPQTGQGYQPQHF
size: .; D: .; V: TRBV14; J: TRBJ1-2; DNA: TGTGCCAGCAGCCATAATAACTATGGCTACACCTTC; CDR3: CASSHNNYGYTF
size: .; D: TRBD2; V: TRBV12-5; J: TRBJ2-1; DNA: TGTGCTAGTGGTGCCGGGACTAGCGGGGTACTAGACAATGAGCAGTTCTTC; CDR3: CASGAGTSGVLDNEQFF
size: .; D: .; V: TRBV5-6; J: TRBJ2-7; DNA: TGTGCCAGCAGCTCCCGGGACTTGCCCTACGAGCAGTACTTC; CDR3: CASSSRDLPYEQYF
size: .; D: TRBD2; V: TRBV5-6; J: TRBJ2-7; DNA: TGTGCCAGCAGCTTGGTTCTAGCGGGGGGCTCCTACGAGCAGTACTTC; CDR3: CASSLVLAGGSYEQYF
size: few; D: .; V: TRBV3-1/TRBV3-2; J: TRBJ2-3; DNA: TGTGCCAGCAGCCACTCCGTAGATACGCAGTATTTT; CDR3: CASSHSVDTQYF
size: .; D: TRBD2; V: TRBV19; J: TRBJ2-4; DNA: TGTGCCAGTAGTATAGTCACCGGGACTAGTGGAAACATTCAGTACTTC; CDR3: CASSIVTGTSGNIQYF
size: .; D: .; V: TRBV9; J: TRBJ1-6; DNA: TGTGCCAGCAGCGTAGACAGCATTAACCTCCACTTT; CDR3: CASSVDSINLHF
size: .; D: .; V: TRBV5-1; J: TRBJ1-2; DNA: TGCGCCAGCAGCCTGGAGGAGGTAGGCGGCTACACCTTC; CDR3: CASSLEEVGGYTF
size: .; D: TRBD1; V: TRBV15; J: TRBJ2-5; DNA: TGTGCCACCAGCAGAGATATGGGACAGGGGTACTTC; CDR3: CATSRDMGQGYF
size: .; D: .; V: TRBV7-2; J: TRBJ2-7; DNA: TGTGCCAGCAGCCCTCGAACAGGTTGGACCTACGAGCAGTACTTC; CDR3: CASSPRTGWTYEQYF
size: .; D: .; V: TRBV27; J: TRBJ1-1; DNA: TGTGCCAGCAGACCGGGACAAAAGCAGACTGAAGCTTTCTTT; CDR3: CASRPGQKQTEAFF
size: .; D: TRBD1; V: TRBV18; J: TRBJ1-4; DNA: TGTGCCAGCTCACCGCCGGGACAGGACCTTCGGAAACTGTTTTTT; CDR3: CASSPPGQDLRKLFF
size: .; D: .; V: TRBV6-5; J: TRBJ1-6; DNA: TGTGCCAGCAGTTACGGGGGGGGAACCGATTCACCCCTCCACTTT; CDR3: CASSYGGGTDSPLHF
size: .; D: .; V: TRBV19; J: TRBJ1-2; DNA: TGTGCCAGTAGTATTGCAACCGACAGGTTAGGCTACACCTTC; CDR3: CASSIATDRLGYTF
size: .; D: TRBD1; V: TRBV2; J: TRBJ1-1; DNA: TGTGCCAGCAACCGGGACAGGAACACTGAAGCTTTCTTT; CDR3: CASNRDRNTEAFF
size: .; D: .; V: TRBV28; J: TRBJ2-6; DNA: TGTGCCAGCAGCCGCCGCAGGGGAGGGGCCAACGTCCTGACTTTC; CDR3: CASSRRRGGANVLTF
size: .; D: .; V: TRBV12-3/TRBV12-4; J: TRBJ1-1; DNA: TGTGCCAGCAGCCTGGGGGGGGGTACTGAAGCTTTCTTT; CDR3: CASSLGGGTEAFF
size: once; D: TRBD1; V: TRBV9; J: TRBJ1-1; DNA: TGTGCCAGCAGCCCAAAGGGACAGGGGGGCACTGAAGCTTTCTTT; CDR3: CASSPKGQGGTEAFF
size: .; D: .; V: TRBV7-6; J: TRBJ1-6; DNA: TGTGCCAGCAGCTTAGAGGCAGGTCAGAATTCACCCCTCCACTTT; CDR3: CASSLEAGQNSPLHF
size: once; D: TRBD1; V: TRBV5-1; J: TRBJ2-3; DNA: TGCGCCAGCAGCTTGGCTGGGACAGGGGAAACAGATACGCAGTATTTT; CDR3: CASSLAGTGETDTQYF
size: .; D: .; V: TRBV2; J: TRBJ2-1; DNA: TGTGCCAGCAGCCGGGACTTCTACAATGAGCAGTTCTTC; CDR3: CASSRDFYNEQFF
size: few; D: .; V: TRBV6-6; J: TRBJ1-1; DNA: TGTGCCAGCAGCAACAGGGAAACTGAAGCTTTCTTT; CDR3: CASSNRETEAFF
size: .; D: .; V: TRBV5-6; J: TRBJ1-2; DNA: TGTGCCAGCAGCTTGGGAAACTTTCAGGGGAGAGCAAGCTACACCTTC; CDR3: CASSLGNFQGRASYTF
size: .; D: TRBD2; V: TRBV3-1/TRBV3-2; J: TRBJ2-5; DNA: TGTGCCAGCAGCCCACCGGGACTAGCGGGGGAGACCCAGTACTTC; CDR3: CASSPPGLAGETQYF
size: .; D: .; V: TRBV11-2; J: TRBJ1-2; DNA: TGTGCCAGCAGCTTAGGGGGGGGTGATGGCTACACCTTC; CDR3: CASSLGGGDGYTF
size: .; D: .; V: TRBV15; J: TRBJ1-3; DNA: TGTGCCACCAGCAGGGACTTAGGGAGTGGAAACACCATATATTTT; CDR3: CATSRDLGSGNTIYF
size: .; D: .; V: TRBV7-6; J: TRBJ2-7; DNA: TGTGCCAGCAGCCCATTACGAGGGAAGGGCTCCTACGAGCAGTACTTC; CDR3: CASSPLRGKGSYEQYF
size: .; D: TRBD1; V: TRBV5-6; J: TRBJ1-1; DNA: TGTGCCAGCAGCTTGGTATCCACAGGGGGCAGTGAAGCTTTCTTT; CDR3: CASSLVSTGGSEAFF
size: .; D: TRBD2; V: TRBV6-2/TRBV6-3; J: TRBJ2-1; DNA: TGTGCCAGCAGTTACTCCGGGGGGTCCTACAATGAGCAGTTCTTC; CDR3: CASSYSGGSYNEQFF